Here is one T cell receptor beta chain with its context. CDR3 length: 18 residues. The V gene's germline CDR1 is KGHDR and CDR2 SFDVKD. V dropped 3 bases and J dropped 2; count of bases not matched to a gene: 9. The entry originates in a study of CD8+CD57+ T cells in acquired aplastic anemia. Those patients picked for sequencing had displayed CD8+CD57+ cell expansion on flow cytometry. It was genomic DNA that served as the template for profiling TCR beta VDJ and CDR3. From the reads, TCRdb called clonotypes with MiXCR, one entry per CDR3 protein. The sample yields 170,000 or so distinct CDR3 sequences, around 48% seen once.

The V and J genes are TRBV24-1 and TRBJ2-3; 11 nucleotides match TRBD2. The receptor comes from a human donor with aplastic anemia. Sequencing was done on a sample of sorted CD4+, CD8+, or CD8+CD57+ T cells (not recorded which) from PBMCs. The CDR3 loop is CATSDPTGTSGATDTQYF. As DNA, the CDR3 is TGTGCCACCAGTGATCCCACGGGGACTAGCGGTGCCACAGATACGCAGTATTTT.